One and the same sample provided the 27 T cell receptor beta chains below, sequenced in a study of T cell changes during pregnancy in multiple sclerosis. Libraries were prepared by immunoSEQ multiplex PCR; TCRdb keeps only in-frame clonotypes and omits some of them. The data show some 75,000 clones, 90% to 95% seen once. Sequenced here: peripheral blood, sampled in the second trimester of pregnancy. The receptors originated from a female donor with multiple sclerosis, enrolled in a pregnancy study.

This chain connects TRBV27 to TRBJ2-7; 8 bases are shared with TRBD1. Germline CDR1 reads MNHEY; CDR2 reads SMNVEV (reference sequence). Trimming cost V 4 bases and J 6 bases; bases outside gene matches: 2. This CDR3 has 12 residues. CDR3 DNA: TGTGCCAGCAGTTATCAGGGGGCCGAGCAGTACTTC. Translating it yields CASSYQGAEQYF.

In DNA, the CDR3 is TGTGCCAGCAGTACCCACAGAAGGGGCATGAACACTGAAGCTTTCTTT. This codes for CASSTHRRGMNTEAFF. The chain carries TRBV28 and TRBJ1-1; D might be TRBD1 (5 bases). Trimming took off 5 bases at V and 0 bases at J, with 16 bases between the two ends. The CDR3 totals 16 residues. In germline, CDR1 is MDHEN, CDR2 SYDVKM. The full variable domain, its missing parts supplied by reference TRBV28 and TRBJ1-1, is DVKVTQSSRYLVKRTGEKVFLECVQDMDHENMFWYRQDPGLGLRLIYFSYDVKMKEKGDIPEGYSVSREKKERFSLILESASTNQTSMYLCASSTHRRGMNTEAFFGQGTRLTVV.

The chain combines TRBV4-1 with TRBJ2-4; 15 bases are shared with TRBD2. V shed 2 bases, J shed 5 bases, and the junction held 13 bases outside the gene matches. Germline values: CDR1 MGHRA, CDR2 YSYEKL. The CDR3 is 20 amino acids. CDR3 nucleotides: TGCGCCAGCAGCCAACTCCTGACCGGGACTAGCGGGAGGTCCCAAAACATTCAGTACTTC. This codes for CASSQLLTGTSGRSQNIQYF.

Written as DNA, the CDR3 is TGTGCCAGCTCGGGGACAGGGGTTGAAGACACTGAAGCTTTCTTT. Encoded protein: CASSGTGVEDTEAFF. V gene TRBV19 combines with J gene TRBJ1-1, with 10 nucleotides matching TRBD1. The CDR3 is made up of 15 amino acids. CDR1 and CDR2 from the germline V gene are LNHDA and SQIVND (reference sequence). V was pared by 9 bases and J by 3 bases, with 10 bases of the junction left unmatched.

The chain employs TRBV10-3 and TRBJ1-2; D unclear. V lost 3 bases and J 0 bases, leaving 5 bases between the germline ends. Germline V lookup: CDR1 ENHRY, CDR2 SYGVKD. The CDR3 length is 13 residues. CDR3 DNA sequence: TGTGCCATCAGTGATCGTGCTAACTATGGCTACACCTTC. This codes for CAISDRANYGYTF.

The genes are TRBV29-1 and TRBJ2-3, with a weak D call TRBD1 (6 bases). CDR1 is SQVTM, CDR2 ANQGSEA, per germline. Between the trimmed V and J ends, which lost 2 bases and 8 bases, there was a span of 17 bases. The CDR3 loop spans 14 amino acids. This CDR3 reads CSVENHRETGTQYF. CDR3 coding DNA: TGCAGCGTTGAAAACCACAGGGAGACGGGTACGCAGTATTTT.

This sequence joins TRBV18 and TRBJ2-7; possible D gene TRBD2, 5 bases. V was pared by 3 bases and J by 6 bases, with 12 bases between. This CDR3 has 13 amino acids. CDR1 is KGHSH and CDR2 is LQKENI in the germline V gene. The DNA of the CDR3 is TGTGCCAGCTCACCGAGGGCTAGGGCCGAGCAGTACTTC. The encoded protein is CASSPRARAEQYF.

V gene TRBV5-1 combines with J gene TRBJ2-7, with TRBD1 matching 8 bases. Germline V gene sequence: CDR1 SGHRS, CDR2 YFSETQ. Trimming took 4 bases from V and 6 from J; bases not matched to a gene: 15. The CDR3 sequence is 16 residues long. The CDR3 region has the DNA TGCGCCAGCAGCCCCTGGACAGGGCGTCTTGTAACCGAGCAGTACTTC. It specifies CASSPWTGRLVTEQYF.

The chain links TRBV4-1 to TRBJ2-2, with D perhaps matching TRBD1 (6 bases). The CDR3 runs 16 residues. V lost 5 bases to trimming and J lost 5 bases, with 18 bases between them. Germline loops: CDR1 MGHRA, CDR2 YSYEKL. CDR3 nucleotide sequence: TGCGCCAGCAGCTGGCAACCGGGACAATCGACCGGGGAGCTGTTTTTT. It yields the protein CASSWQPGQSTGELFF.

The chain carries TRBV19 and TRBJ2-1; TRBD1 agrees at 8 bases. Germline V gene lookup returns CDR1 LNHDA and CDR2 SQIVND (reference sequence). This CDR3 is built from 15 residues. Germline trimming cut 2 bases from V and 2 bases from J; bases unmatched to any gene: 2. The CDR3 sequence is CASSITRGPYNEQFF. The CDR3 DNA is TGTGCCAGTAGTATAACCAGGGGGCCCTACAATGAGCAGTTCTTC.

This chain uses TRBV11-1 with TRBJ2-7; tentative D call: TRBD1 (5 bases). CDR1 and CDR2 (germline): SGHAT, FQDESV (reference sequence). Deletions cut 4 bases from V and 2 bases from J, with 6 bases between. CDR3 length equals 12 residues. The chain's CDR3 is CASSSGTYEQYF. CDR3 bases: TGTGCCAGCAGCTCAGGGACCTACGAGCAGTACTTC.

The chain uses TRBV7-2 and TRBJ2-2; possibly TRBD2 for D (5 bases). Trimming shortened V by 2 bases and J by 0 bases, and 10 bases separated the two germline ends. The CDR3 totals 16 residues. Germline CDR1 is SGHTA and CDR2 is FQGNSA. The CDR3 region has the DNA TGTGCCAGCAGCTTAAGTGGAGGAGCGAACACCGGGGAGCTGTTTTTT. This codes for CASSLSGGANTGELFF. Using reference TRBV7-2 and TRBJ2-2 for the parts outside the CDR3, the full variable domain is GAGVSQSPSNKVTEKGKDVELRCDPISGHTALYWYRQSLGQGLEFLIYFQGNSAPDKSGLPSDRFSAERTGGSVSTLTIQRTQQEDSAVYLCASSLSGGANTGELFFGEGSRLTVL.

This rearrangement joins TRBV10-2 to TRBJ2-7, with 8 bases fitting TRBD2. Germline CDR1 and CDR2: WSHSY and SAAADI. Trimming removed 5 bases from V and 1 base from J; junction bases left unmatched: 7. The length of the CDR3 is 15 residues. DNA of the CDR3: TGCGCCAGCAGTCTTAGCGGGGCGGGGTCCTACGAGCAGTACTTC. Its translation: CASSLSGAGSYEQYF.

V gene TRBV6-4 combines with J gene TRBJ2-1; TRBD1 aligns across 7 bases. This CDR3 spans 14 amino acids. With 2 bases clipped from V and 8 bases from J, the junction kept 6 bases outside the gene matches. Germline V lookup: CDR1 MRHNA, CDR2 SNTAGT. CDR3 in DNA: TGTGCCAGCAGTGACAGGGGGCCTGCGGATGAGCAGTTCTTC. Amino acids: CASSDRGPADEQFF.

The V gene is TRBV9, the J gene TRBJ2-7, with 9 bases aligning to TRBD1. This CDR3 comprises 17 residues. CDR1 and CDR2 (germline): SGDLS, YYNGEE. The V segment lost 0 bases and the J segment 0 bases; nucleotides outside the gene matches: 7. CDR3 sequence: CASSVAWDRVGSYEQYF. DNA for the CDR3: TGTGCCAGCAGCGTAGCTTGGGACAGGGTTGGCTCCTACGAGCAGTACTTC.

This chain uses TRBV10-1 with TRBJ2-7; 10 bases line up with TRBD1. Germline V gives CDR1 WNHNN, CDR2 SYGVQD (reference sequence). CDR3 length: 15 amino acids. The J segment lost 2 bases and the V segment lost 4 bases, leaving 5 bases of the junction unmatched. The CDR3 DNA sequence: TGCGCCAGCAGTGCCGGGGGGACAGGGGCCTACGAGCAGTACTTC. Translating gives CASSAGGTGAYEQYF.

V usage is TRBV21-1 and J usage is TRBJ2-2; the table calls TRBD2, which could not be checked here. TRBV21-1 is tagged as a pseudogene. The CDR3 loop spans 15 amino acids. For the CDR3, the DNA is TGTGCCAGCAGCAAGAGGGTCGGAAACACCGGGGAGCTGTTTTTT. This sequence encodes CASSKRVGNTGELFF.

V and J are TRBV9 and TRBJ2-7; tentative D call: TRBD2 (5 bases). CDR1 and CDR2 from the germline V gene are SGDLS and YYNGEE. The ends were cut back, 0 bases at V and 2 bases at J, with 12 bases in the middle. The CDR3 spans 15 residues. This CDR3 is CASSVGSGSTYEQYF. CDR3 nucleotides: TGTGCCAGCAGCGTAGGATCGGGGTCGACCTACGAGCAGTACTTC.

The chain is built from TRBV6-1 and TRBJ1-4, with D tentatively TRBD1 (5 bases). The CDR3 runs to 16 residues. Germline V gene sequence: CDR1 MNHNS, CDR2 SASEGT. Between the trimmed V and J ends, which lost 0 bases and 0 bases, there was a span of 8 bases. CDR3 nucleotide sequence: TGTGCCAGCAGTGAAGCTAAGGGGTCAACTAATGAAAAACTGTTTTTT. The encoded protein is CASSEAKGSTNEKLFF.

The chain uses TRBV28 and TRBJ1-3; the D gene is possibly TRBD1 (6 bases). Germline V gene lookup returns CDR1 MDHEN and CDR2 SYDVKM. The CDR3 covers 14 residues. Trimming removed 6 bases from V and 4 bases from J, with 13 bases in between. The CDR3 loop is CASSLQGGGNTIYF. The CDR3 region has the DNA TGTGCCAGCAGCTTACAGGGAGGAGGAAACACCATATATTTT.

The chain links TRBV12-5 to TRBJ1-2, with D tentatively TRBD1 (6 bases). V was trimmed by 6 bases and J by 2 bases, leaving 16 bases between them. The CDR3 length is 15 residues. CDR1 and CDR2 (germline): LGHNT, FRNRAP. CDR3: CASGDDRISNYGYTF. CDR3 nucleotide sequence: TGTGCTAGTGGAGATGACAGGATTTCCAACTATGGCTACACCTTC.

This clone has only one observation. The chain uses TRBV5-6 and TRBJ2-1; 13 bases match TRBD2. Germline V lookup: CDR1 SGHDT, CDR2 YYEEEE. The J segment lost 4 bases and the V segment lost 5 bases, leaving 6 bases of the junction unmatched. This CDR3 is built from 16 residues. The CDR3 region has the DNA TGTGCCAGCAGTCCGCCGGGACTAGCGGGGTACAATGAGCAGTTCTTC. It translates to CASSPPGLAGYNEQFF.

The chain links TRBV9 to TRBJ2-3, with TRBD2 matching over 10 bases. This CDR3 contains 17 residues. The junction had 8 bases not matched to a gene; V was cut back by 3 bases and J by 1 base. The germline CDR1 and CDR2 sequences are SGDLS and YYNGEE. This CDR3 is CASSALQREGGTDTQYF. The CDR3 DNA reads as TGTGCCAGCAGCGCTCTCCAGCGGGAGGGCGGCACAGATACGCAGTATTTT.

The chain couples TRBV29-1 to TRBJ2-7, with 8 nucleotides matching TRBD1. With 4 bases clipped from V and 3 bases from J, the junction kept 5 bases outside the gene matches. The CDR3 runs 13 residues. Per the germline V gene, CDR1 is SQVTM and CDR2 is ANQGSEA. The DNA of the CDR3 is TGCAGCGTTGTGGGACAGGAGCTCTACGAGCAGTACTTC. Translated: CSVVGQELYEQYF.

This rearrangement joins TRBV15 to TRBJ2-5; 10 bases agree with TRBD2. CDR3 length equals 16 residues. Losses at the gene ends were 1 base for V and 4 bases for J; bases not matched to a gene: 6. Germline values: CDR1 LNHNV, CDR2 YYDKDF (reference sequence). The CDR3 region has the DNA TGTGCCACCAGCAGAGTAGCGGGAGGCGGGGGAGAGACCCAGTACTTC. It translates to CATSRVAGGGGETQYF.

The V call is TRBV27, the J call TRBJ2-5, with 10 bases aligning to TRBD1. Germline CDR1 is MNHEY and CDR2 is SMNVEV (reference sequence). The J segment lost 10 bases and the V segment lost 5 bases, leaving 7 bases of the junction unmatched. This CDR3 contains 13 residues. The CDR3: CASSLRDRGFQYF. The CDR3 nucleotides are TGTGCCAGCAGTCTCCGGGACAGGGGCTTCCAGTACTTC.

This chain joins TRBV6-1 and TRBJ2-1; TRBD2 agrees at 10 bases. The CDR3 runs to 14 residues. Germline V CDR1 and CDR2: MNHNS, SASEGT. The junction had 5 bases not matched to a gene; V was cut back by 4 bases and J by 8 bases. Written as DNA, the CDR3 is TGTGCCAGCAGTGCCCGGGGACTAGCGTATGAGCAGTTCTTC. It specifies CASSARGLAYEQFF.